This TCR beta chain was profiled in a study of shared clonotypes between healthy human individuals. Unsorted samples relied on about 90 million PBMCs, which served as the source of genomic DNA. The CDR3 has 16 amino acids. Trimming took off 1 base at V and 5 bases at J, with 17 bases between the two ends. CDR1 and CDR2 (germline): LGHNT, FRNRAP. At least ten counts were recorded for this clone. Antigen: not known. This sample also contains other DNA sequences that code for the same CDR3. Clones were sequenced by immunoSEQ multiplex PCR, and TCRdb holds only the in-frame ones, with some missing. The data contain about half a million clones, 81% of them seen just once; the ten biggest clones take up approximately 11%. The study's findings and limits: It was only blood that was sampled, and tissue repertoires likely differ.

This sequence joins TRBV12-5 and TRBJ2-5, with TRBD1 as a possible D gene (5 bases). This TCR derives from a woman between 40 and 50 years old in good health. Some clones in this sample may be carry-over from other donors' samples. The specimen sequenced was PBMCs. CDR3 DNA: TGTGCTAGTGGTTTGGGGCTACTGGGGCCTTCGGAGACCCAGTACTTC. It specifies CASGLGLLGPSETQYF. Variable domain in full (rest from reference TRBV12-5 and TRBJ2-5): DARVTQTPRHKVTEMGQEVTMRCQPILGHNTVFWYRQTMMQGLELLAYFRNRAPLDDSGMPKDRFSAEMPDATLATLKIQPSEPRDSAVYFCASGLGLLGPSETQYFGPGTRLLVL.